These T cell receptor beta chains were read from a single sample in a study of OX40 agonist ivuxolimab in advanced cancers. Libraries were prepared by immunoSEQ multiplex PCR; TCRdb keeps only in-frame clonotypes and omits some of them. The data contain roughly 80,000 clones, roughly 90% of them singletons. The sequencing here drew on CD4+ or CD8+ T cells sorted from blood, taken in a trial of the OX40 agonist ivuxolimab. All receptors derive from an adult with an advanced solid tumor such as melanoma, head and neck, liver or kidney cancer. Both conserved end residues are part of each CDR3. The order of the fields is J gene, D gene, clone size, V gene, CDR3 DNA, CDR3 protein. A D gene is named only where the DNA matches it firmly. Not every row has a clone size; where given, it reads once, few, many or a size class.

>TRBJ1-3|NA|NA|TRBV28
TGTGCCAGCAGTTCCGGGGTCACGAGGAACACCATATATTTT
CASSSGVTRNTIYF
>TRBJ1-2|NA|NA|TRBV18
TGTGCCAGCTCACCACAGCGGGACACCTATGGCTACACCTTC
CASSPQRDTYGYTF
>TRBJ2-5|TRBD2|NA|TRBV5-1
TGCGCCAGCAGCTTGGTCGGGACTAGCGGAGAGACCCAGTACTTC
CASSLVGTSGETQYF
>TRBJ2-3|NA|NA|TRBV18
TGTGCCAGCTCACCCGATATCACAGATACGCAGTATTTT
CASSPDITDTQYF
>TRBJ2-7|TRBD2|NA|TRBV28
TGTGCCAGCAGCCCTCTCGGGGGGATCGCCTACGAGCAGTACTTC
CASSPLGGIAYEQYF
>TRBJ2-7|NA|NA|TRBV18
TGTGCCAGCTCAGAATACTGGGGTTCTGAGTCTATGTTCCACGAGCAGTACTTC
CASSEYWGSESMFHEQYF
>TRBJ1-4|NA|once|TRBV7-9
TGTGCCAGCAGCTTAGGCCCTGGACAGATTAATGAAAAACTGTTTTTT
CASSLGPGQINEKLFF
>TRBJ2-7|NA|NA|TRBV29-1
TGCAGCGTAACCTTTGACAGCTACGAGCAGTACTTC
CSVTFDSYEQYF
>TRBJ2-4|NA|once|TRBV30
TGTGCCTGGAGTGTACTGGTAGCCAAAAACATTCAGTACTTC
CAWSVLVAKNIQYF
>TRBJ2-2|TRBD2|NA|TRBV10-2
TGCGCCAGCAGTGAGCCTCGGGGGGGGCGCAGGGGTGACAGCGGGGAGCTGTTTTTT
CASSEPRGGRRGDSGELFF
>TRBJ2-3|TRBD1|NA|TRBV5-4
TGTGCCAGCAGCCCCGGGACAGACACAGATACGCAGTATTTT
CASSPGTDTDTQYF
>TRBJ1-2|TRBD1|NA|TRBV27
TGTGCCAGCAGTCCCCGGACAGGGACCCCGTATGGCTACACCTTC
CASSPRTGTPYGYTF
>TRBJ1-1|NA|NA|TRBV18
TGTGCCAGCCGCGCTGGGGGGCCGACTGAAGCTTTCTTT
CASRAGGPTEAFF
>TRBJ2-1|NA|NA|TRBV7-9
TGTGCCAGCAGCTTAGTATACAATGAGCAGTTCTTC
CASSLVYNEQFF
>TRBJ1-5|TRBD1|NA|TRBV6-1
TGTGCCAGCAGTGAAACGACAGGGTACGGCAATCAGCCCCAGCATTTT
CASSETTGYGNQPQHF
>TRBJ1-1|NA|NA|TRBV5-1
TGCGCCAGCAGCTTATACGGGGATGGGAACACTGAAGCTTTCTTT
CASSLYGDGNTEAFF
>TRBJ2-5|NA|NA|TRBV5-1
TGCGCCAGCAGCTTGGGGTGGGTAGAAGAGACCCAGTACTTC
CASSLGWVEETQYF
>TRBJ1-2|TRBD1|NA|TRBV6-1
TGTGCCAGCACCGGGACAGGGTATGGCTACACCTTC
CASTGTGYGYTF
>TRBJ2-1|TRBD1|NA|TRBV25-1
TGTGCCAGCAGTGTCTCCGGGACAGGGATTATCGGTGAGCAGTTCTTC
CASSVSGTGIIGEQFF
>TRBJ2-1|NA|NA|TRBV5-5
TGTGCCTCCCGGCCTATGGACGGTTACAATGAGCAGTTCTTC
CASRPMDGYNEQFF
>TRBJ2-1|NA|NA|TRBV19
TGTGCCACCGACGAGGGGGGGTCCTCCTACAATGAGCAGTTCTTC
CATDEGGSSYNEQFF